This is a list of T cell receptor beta chains from one sample in a study of Ad26.COV2.S vaccination and SARS-CoV-2 variants. Only in-frame clones appear in the TCRdb table, and some are missing; sequencing was by immunoSEQ multiplex PCR. This table holds 500,000 or so clones, roughly nine tenths found once. The sample in question was peripheral blood, obtained in a trial of Ad26.COV2.S vaccine versus placebo. The source is a person between 18 and 60 years old who received the Ad26.COV2.S COVID-19 vaccine or a placebo. The conserved cysteine and the conserved F or W are not part of the CDR3 here.

j_call | v_call | cdr3_aa
TRBJ1-3 | TRBV28 | ASSLHVSSGNTIY
TRBJ2-3 | TRBV7-2 | ASSGGRTGIADTQY
TRBJ2-7 | TRBV9 | ASSVAGTSYEQY
TRBJ2-5 | TRBV6-2/TRBV6-3 | ASSYGLVVETQY
TRBJ2-5 | TRBV7-3 | ASSLLAGGSQY
TRBJ2-1 | TRBV25-1 | ASSALGTLQF
TRBJ2-7 | TRBV28 | ASSQALTYEQY
TRBJ2-1 | TRBV9 | ASSVASTYNEQF
TRBJ1-2 | TRBV7-2 | ASSLGGVFGYT
TRBJ1-2 | TRBV2 | ASSNSGAYGYT
TRBJ1-1 | TRBV11-2 | ASSDLLNTEAF
TRBJ1-3 | TRBV19 | ASRPSAGNTIY
TRBJ1-1 | TRBV2 | ASSESSSDTEAF
TRBJ1-1 | TRBV27 | ASSRRPATFEAF
TRBJ2-7 | TRBV28 | ASRPAGLADWYEQY
TRBJ2-7 | TRBV4-3 | ASSRDRGYEQY
TRBJ2-7 | TRBV7-8 | ASTGDRDTTYEQY
TRBJ1-1 | TRBV28 | ASRDGSQRNTEAF
TRBJ2-5 | TRBV12-5 | ASGLRETQY
TRBJ2-7 | TRBV5-6 | ASSSGTLARGQY
TRBJ1-5 | TRBV11-2 | ASSLGTVSNQPQH
TRBJ2-1 | TRBV7-7 | ASAKPGPHNEQF
TRBJ2-7 | TRBV2 | ASSERASSYEQY
TRBJ1-5 | TRBV30 | AWSSDNRGNQPQH
TRBJ2-3 | TRBV12-3/TRBV12-4 | ASGRDSTDTQY
TRBJ2-1 | TRBV27 | ASSLTSGYNEQF